This entry lists 13 T cell receptor beta chains sequenced from one sample in a study of a mutant IDH1 vaccine in newly diagnosed glioma (dated by TCRdb to about 2021). Library generation was performed with the immunoSEQ multiplex PCR assay. As stored in TCRdb, this immuneACCESS dataset retains in-frame rearrangements with V and J assigned. A fraction of the clones does not appear; measured against another copy, unresolved V genes explain less than half of the discrepancy, and the remainder lacks a known reason. For this sample the table gives some 42,000 clones, of which about 80% were detected only once. Clones ranked in the top ten supply roughly 5% of the sample. The time point label corresponds to: week 35, safety follow-up. Each vaccine dose was 300 ug of a 20-mer mutant IDH1 peptide in Montanide, given subcutaneously with topical imiquimod. No antigen has been identified for these receptors.

The specimen was PBMCs, collected from a glioma patient whose treatment included an IDH1 peptide vaccine. All receptors come from a woman between 50 and 59 years old with glioma.

The chain uses TRBV5-4 and TRBJ2-6; TRBD2 aligns across 8 bases. V was pared by 0 bases and J by 4 bases, with 12 bases of the junction left unmatched. Germline loops: CDR1 SGHNT, CDR2 YYREEE (reference sequence). The CDR3 contains 19 residues. CDR3 loop: CASSLGGGSGTRGANVLTF. Written as DNA, the CDR3 is TGTGCCAGCAGCTTGGGGGGAGGTTCAGGGACTAGAGGGGCCAACGTCCTGACTTTC.

The rearrangement joins TRBV7-9 to TRBJ1-4; D is possibly TRBD1 (5 bases). CDR3 length equals 16 residues. CDR1 and CDR2 from the germline V gene are SEHNR and FQNEAQ (reference sequence). Between the trimmed V and J ends, which lost 5 bases and 4 bases, there was a span of 17 bases. CDR3 in amino acids: CASSLPPTDLNEKLFF. The CDR3 nucleotides read TGTGCCAGCAGCCTACCCCCGACAGACCTTAATGAAAAACTGTTTTTT. The whole variable domain, filled in from reference TRBV7-9 and TRBJ1-4, reads DTGVSQNPRHKITKRGQNVTFRCDPISEHNRLYWYRQTLGQGPEFLTYFQNEAQLEKSRLLSDRFSAERPKGSFSTLEIQRTEQGDSAMYLCASSLPPTDLNEKLFFGSGTQLSVL.

The rearrangement joins TRBV5-4 to TRBJ1-1; the D gene is possibly TRBD1 (5 bases). This CDR3 is 14 amino acids long. The germline V gene has CDR1 SGHNT and CDR2 YYREEE (reference sequence). Trimming stripped 0 bases from V and 1 base from J, with 7 bases between. The DNA for the CDR3 is TGTGCCAGCAGCTTGGACGGACAGAACACTGAAGCTTTCTTT. Protein sequence: CASSLDGQNTEAFF.

J is TRBJ1-2 and V is TRBV29-1; the match to TRBD1 covers 9 bases. The length of the CDR3 is 13 residues. CDR1 is SQVTM and CDR2 is ANQGSEA in the germline V gene. The trim removed 6 bases at V and 8 bases at J, leaving 10 bases unmatched. CDR3 bases: TGCAGCGTAAGGACAGGGGTCACTCGAGGCTACACCTTC. Translated, it gives CSVRTGVTRGYTF.

CDR3 loop: CASTPGGPRGETQYF. The CDR3 nucleotides are TGTGCCAGCACCCCCGGGGGGCCCCGGGGAGAGACCCAGTACTTC. The chain couples TRBV5-4 to TRBJ2-5, with D possibly TRBD2 on 7 matching bases. V lost 6 bases to trimming and J lost 4 bases, with 19 bases between them. The CDR3 has 15 residues. Germline lookup yields CDR1 SGHNT and CDR2 YYREEE (reference sequence).

Here the CDR3 DNA reads TGTGCCAGCAGTCCGAGGACAGGGGCCGGAAACACCATATATTTT. Its translation is CASSPRTGAGNTIYF. V is TRBV27 and J is TRBJ1-3, with TRBD1 matching over 9 bases. The junction had 6 bases not matched to a gene; V was cut back by 5 bases and J by 4 bases. CDR1 and CDR2 (germline): MNHEY, SMNVEV (reference sequence). The CDR3 runs 15 residues.

V gene TRBV6-5 combines with J gene TRBJ2-1; D is undetermined. The V end was cut by 6 bases, the J end by 4 bases, with 10 bases between. The germline V gene has CDR1 MNHEY and CDR2 SVGAGI. This CDR3 has 13 amino acids. CDR3 loop: CASRRPRYNEQFF. CDR3 DNA: TGTGCCAGCAGAAGACCCAGGTACAATGAGCAGTTCTTC.

The chain has TRBV5-6 and TRBJ2-2, with 8 positions matching TRBD2. The CDR3 contains 15 residues. After removal of 4 bases from V and 7 bases from J, the junction contained 9 bases not matched to a gene. Germline V gene lookup returns CDR1 SGHDT and CDR2 YYEEEE. The DNA for the CDR3 is TGTGCCAGCAGCCGCTGGGCGGGGGGTAACGGGGAGCTGTTTTTT. This sequence encodes CASSRWAGGNGELFF.

The chain links TRBV5-6 to TRBJ2-7; TRBD2 agrees at 7 bases. The CDR3 loop spans 16 amino acids. Trimming cost V 4 bases and J 3 bases; bases outside gene matches: 13. CDR1 SGHDT and CDR2 YYEEEE come from the germline V gene. The CDR3 is CASSPQGGGGGYEQYF. Here the CDR3 DNA reads TGTGCCAGCAGCCCTCAAGGTGGCGGGGGTGGCTACGAGCAGTACTTC.

The gene calls are TRBV9 and TRBJ2-3; D call uncertain. This CDR3 contains 16 residues. Trimming took off 3 bases at V and 6 bases at J, with 20 bases between the two ends. Germline lookup yields CDR1 SGDLS and CDR2 YYNGEE. The CDR3 DNA reads TGTGCCAGCAGCGCCACGCAAACCGGCTCCAGGGATACGCAGTATTTT. Its protein product is CASSATQTGSRDTQYF.

This chain uses TRBV5-1 with TRBJ2-3; 12 nucleotides agree with TRBD2. This CDR3 contains 16 residues. Germline V gives CDR1 SGHRS, CDR2 YFSETQ. V trimming: 2 bases; J trimming: 4 bases; junction bases outside the gene matches: 5. The chain's CDR3 is CASSFLTSGGPDTQYF. As DNA, the CDR3 is TGCGCCAGCAGCTTCTTGACTAGCGGGGGACCAGATACGCAGTATTTT. The variable domain in full, completed from reference TRBV5-1 and TRBJ2-3, reads KAGVTQTPRYLIKTRGQQVTLSCSPISGHRSVSWYQQTPGQGLQFLFEYFSETQRNKGNFPGRFSGRQFSNSRSEMNVSTLELGDSALYLCASSFLTSGGPDTQYFGPGTRLTVL.

The chain recombines TRBV10-1 with TRBJ2-7; D is undetermined. V dropped 3 bases and J dropped 6 bases, with 12 bases sitting between them. CDR1 WNHNN and CDR2 SYGVQD come from the germline V gene (reference sequence). CDR3 length: 13 amino acids. CDR3 region: CASSEVQVGEQYF. The CDR3 coding sequence is TGCGCCAGCAGTGAAGTCCAGGTCGGCGAGCAGTACTTC.

This clone was seen a handful of times. The V gene is TRBV11-1, the J gene TRBJ1-1, with a tentative D call TRBD1 (5 bases). Trimming took off 5 bases at V and 10 bases at J, with 14 bases between the two ends. Germline values: CDR1 SGHAT, CDR2 FQDESV (reference sequence). This CDR3 comprises 12 residues. The CDR3 bases are TGTGCCAGCAGCGCGACGGGACTGGGAGCTTTCTTT. It specifies CASSATGLGAFF. Full variable domain (outside the CDR3, taken from reference TRBV11-1 and TRBJ1-1): EAEVAQSPRYKITEKSQAVAFWCDPISGHATLYWYRQILGQGPELLVQFQDESVVDDSQLPKDRFSAERLKGVDSTLKIQPAELGDSAMYLCASSATGLGAFFGQGTRLTVV.